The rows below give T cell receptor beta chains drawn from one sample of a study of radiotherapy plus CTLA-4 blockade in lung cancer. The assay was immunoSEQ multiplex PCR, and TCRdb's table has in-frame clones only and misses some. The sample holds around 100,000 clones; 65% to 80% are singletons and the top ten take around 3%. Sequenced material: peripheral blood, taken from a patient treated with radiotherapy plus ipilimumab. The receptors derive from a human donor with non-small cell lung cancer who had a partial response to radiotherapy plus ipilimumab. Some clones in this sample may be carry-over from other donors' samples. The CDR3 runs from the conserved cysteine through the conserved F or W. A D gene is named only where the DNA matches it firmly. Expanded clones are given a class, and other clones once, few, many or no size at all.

cdr3_nt: TGTGCCAGCAGGGGACAGGGGGGGTGGGTCGGCTACACCTTC
cdr3_aa: CASRGQGGWVGYTF
clone_size: .
d_call: TRBD1
v_call: TRBV28
j_call: TRBJ1-2

cdr3_nt: TGCAGCTTGAGGGAGGGCTATGGCTACACCTTC
cdr3_aa: CSLREGYGYTF
clone_size: .
d_call: .
v_call: TRBV29-1
j_call: TRBJ1-2

cdr3_nt: TGTGCCAGCCATCAACGCAGGGGGGACACCGGGGAGCTGTTTTTT
cdr3_aa: CASHQRRGDTGELFF
clone_size: .
d_call: .
v_call: TRBV18
j_call: TRBJ2-2

cdr3_nt: TGCGCCAGCAGCCGGCATCCGGGACAGGCGAACACTGAAGCTTTCTTT
cdr3_aa: CASSRHPGQANTEAFF
clone_size: .
d_call: TRBD1
v_call: TRBV4-3
j_call: TRBJ1-1

cdr3_nt: TGTGCCAGCAGTTCCGGGACAGGTTTCGTTGGAGAGACCCAGTACTTC
cdr3_aa: CASSSGTGFVGETQYF
clone_size: .
d_call: TRBD1
v_call: TRBV2
j_call: TRBJ2-5

cdr3_nt: TGCGCCAGCAGCCTTACAGGGTTAGCTTTCTTT
cdr3_aa: CASSLTGLAFF
clone_size: .
d_call: .
v_call: TRBV4-1
j_call: TRBJ1-1

cdr3_nt: TGTGCCAGCAGGCTGGGGCTCGGCTCCTACGAGCAGTACTTC
cdr3_aa: CASRLGLGSYEQYF
clone_size: .
d_call: .
v_call: TRBV2
j_call: TRBJ2-7

cdr3_nt: TGTGCCAGCAGCTCGCAGGGGGCGGGGGAGCAGTACTTC
cdr3_aa: CASSSQGAGEQYF
clone_size: .
d_call: TRBD1
v_call: TRBV7-3
j_call: TRBJ2-7

cdr3_nt: TGTGCCAGCACCCCGAGCAGGGGGGTCGGGGAGCTGTTTTTT
cdr3_aa: CASTPSRGVGELFF
clone_size: few
d_call: .
v_call: TRBV21-1
j_call: TRBJ2-2

cdr3_nt: TGTGCCAGCAGTACCTGGACAGGGGAAGAGACCCAGTACTTC
cdr3_aa: CASSTWTGEETQYF
clone_size: .
d_call: TRBD1
v_call: TRBV6-5
j_call: TRBJ2-5

cdr3_nt: TGTGCCAGCAGCTCTACAGGGGGGGGCTGGACTTTCTTT
cdr3_aa: CASSSTGGGWTFF
clone_size: .
d_call: TRBD1
v_call: TRBV7-3
j_call: TRBJ1-1

cdr3_nt: TGTGCCAGCAGTGGGGACAGCGGGCCCTACGAGCAGTACTTC
cdr3_aa: CASSGDSGPYEQYF
clone_size: few
d_call: .
v_call: TRBV2
j_call: TRBJ2-7

cdr3_nt: TGTGCCAGCAGCCAGCGTCCGGGAGCAACGTATGGCTACACCTTC
cdr3_aa: CASSQRPGATYGYTF
clone_size: .
d_call: .
v_call: TRBV4-2
j_call: TRBJ1-2

cdr3_nt: TGTGCCAGCAGCTTATCCCCACTAGCGGGAGGGAGTGAGCAGTTCTTC
cdr3_aa: CASSLSPLAGGSEQFF
clone_size: .
d_call: TRBD2
v_call: TRBV7-2
j_call: TRBJ2-1

cdr3_nt: TGTGCCAGCAGCTTGGAAAGGGGCGTCAATTCACCCCTCCACTTT
cdr3_aa: CASSLERGVNSPLHF
clone_size: .
d_call: .
v_call: TRBV11-2
j_call: TRBJ1-6

cdr3_nt: TGTGCCAGCAGCTTGGGTCAGACTAATGAAAAACTGTTTTTT
cdr3_aa: CASSLGQTNEKLFF
clone_size: .
d_call: .
v_call: TRBV5-4
j_call: TRBJ1-4

cdr3_nt: TGTGCCAGCGGGACAGGGGGCGGGTATGGCTACACCTTC
cdr3_aa: CASGTGGGYGYTF
clone_size: few
d_call: TRBD1
v_call: TRBV7-8
j_call: TRBJ1-2

cdr3_nt: TGTGCCAGCAGCACGGGAAGGGTCCGAAACAGGGATGGCTACACCTTC
cdr3_aa: CASSTGRVRNRDGYTF
clone_size: once
d_call: .
v_call: TRBV7-8
j_call: TRBJ1-2

cdr3_nt: TGTGCCAGCAGCCCCCCAGGCAGAGCCCTGGGAGCTTTCTTT
cdr3_aa: CASSPPGRALGAFF
clone_size: .
d_call: .
v_call: TRBV7-9
j_call: TRBJ1-1

cdr3_nt: TGTGCCACTTGGCCAGGGTTAGGTGGCTACACCTTC
cdr3_aa: CATWPGLGGYTF
clone_size: .
d_call: .
v_call: TRBV10-3
j_call: TRBJ1-2

cdr3_nt: TGTGCCAGCAGCCAAGTACGGGCAGGGGTGGAGGGCTACACCTTC
cdr3_aa: CASSQVRAGVEGYTF
clone_size: .
d_call: .
v_call: TRBV4-2
j_call: TRBJ1-2

cdr3_nt: TGTGCCAGCCGGGGGGTGGGAGATACGCAGTATTTT
cdr3_aa: CASRGVGDTQYF
clone_size: .
d_call: TRBD2
v_call: TRBV7-2
j_call: TRBJ2-3

cdr3_nt: TGCGCCAGCACCGACAGGGTTGGAGATACGCAGTATTTT
cdr3_aa: CASTDRVGDTQYF
clone_size: .
d_call: TRBD1
v_call: TRBV5-1
j_call: TRBJ2-3

cdr3_nt: TGTGCCAGTAGAAACTCCGGGACAGCTAACCAAGAGACCCAGTACTTC
cdr3_aa: CASRNSGTANQETQYF
clone_size: .
d_call: TRBD1
v_call: TRBV19
j_call: TRBJ2-5

cdr3_nt: TGTGCCATCAGTGAGTCGATTGTTCGGTCTACCGGGGAGCTGTTTTTT
cdr3_aa: CAISESIVRSTGELFF
clone_size: .
d_call: .
v_call: TRBV10-3
j_call: TRBJ2-2

cdr3_nt: TGTGCCAGCAGTTACTCCGCGGCTACCTCTGGAAACACCATATATTTT
cdr3_aa: CASSYSAATSGNTIYF
clone_size: .
d_call: .
v_call: TRBV6-5
j_call: TRBJ1-3

cdr3_nt: TGTGCCAGCAGCGTAGAGGCTAGCGGGGGGTTAGATACGCAGTATTTT
cdr3_aa: CASSVEASGGLDTQYF
clone_size: .
d_call: TRBD2
v_call: TRBV9
j_call: TRBJ2-3

cdr3_nt: TGCGCCAGCAGCCCATGGACAGACTCTATTGCCAATGAGCAGTTCTTC
cdr3_aa: CASSPWTDSIANEQFF
clone_size: .
d_call: .
v_call: TRBV5-1
j_call: TRBJ2-1

cdr3_nt: TGTGCCAGCAGCCAAACTACTGTGGGAAACACCATATATTTT
cdr3_aa: CASSQTTVGNTIYF
clone_size: .
d_call: .
v_call: TRBV13
j_call: TRBJ1-3

cdr3_nt: TGCGCCAGCAGTCAATCCCGCAGGTTCAACGAGCAGTACTTC
cdr3_aa: CASSQSRRFNEQYF
clone_size: .
d_call: .
v_call: TRBV23-1
j_call: TRBJ2-7

cdr3_nt: TGCACCAGCAGCTTGGTAACAGGGGATGGCTACACCTTC
cdr3_aa: CTSSLVTGDGYTF
clone_size: .
d_call: TRBD1
v_call: TRBV5-1
j_call: TRBJ1-2

cdr3_nt: TGTGCCAGCAGCTTTGGGGGACAGGGGGCCACAGATACGCAGTATTTT
cdr3_aa: CASSFGGQGATDTQYF
clone_size: once
d_call: TRBD1
v_call: TRBV11-2
j_call: TRBJ2-3

cdr3_nt: TGTGCCAGCAGCTTGACCGGGACTAGAGCCGAGCAGTACTTC
cdr3_aa: CASSLTGTRAEQYF
clone_size: .
d_call: TRBD2
v_call: TRBV4-2
j_call: TRBJ2-7

cdr3_nt: TGTGCCAGCAGCCCGAACGTAACTAGCGGGAGAGGGTTCTACAATGAGCAGTTCTTC
cdr3_aa: CASSPNVTSGRGFYNEQFF
clone_size: .
d_call: TRBD2
v_call: TRBV7-9
j_call: TRBJ2-1

cdr3_nt: TGCGCCAGCAACACCGGGACAAAGTACCAAGAGACCCAGTACTTC
cdr3_aa: CASNTGTKYQETQYF
clone_size: once
d_call: .
v_call: TRBV4-1
j_call: TRBJ2-5

cdr3_nt: TGCGCCAGCAGCCCCGAGAGCGGGAGTAGGGCCTACAATGAGCAGTTCTTC
cdr3_aa: CASSPESGSRAYNEQFF
clone_size: .
d_call: TRBD2
v_call: TRBV5-1
j_call: TRBJ2-1

cdr3_nt: TGTGCCAGCAGTTTAACTAGCGCCCGGGGTACGCAGTATTTT
cdr3_aa: CASSLTSARGTQYF
clone_size: .
d_call: TRBD2
v_call: TRBV6-6
j_call: TRBJ2-3

cdr3_nt: TGTGCCAGCAGCTCTGCAGGGGTAGTCACAGATACGCAGTATTTT
cdr3_aa: CASSSAGVVTDTQYF
clone_size: .
d_call: .
v_call: TRBV7-3
j_call: TRBJ2-3

cdr3_nt: TGCGCCAGCAGCCCCGGGAGGGTGAACACTGAAGCTTTCTTT
cdr3_aa: CASSPGRVNTEAFF
clone_size: .
d_call: .
v_call: TRBV5-1
j_call: TRBJ1-1

cdr3_nt: TGTGCAAGTCGCCCAGGTCACACTAGTGGCAGGTACGAGCAGTACTTC
cdr3_aa: CASRPGHTSGRYEQYF
clone_size: few
d_call: .
v_call: TRBV12-2
j_call: TRBJ2-7

cdr3_nt: TGTGCCAGCAATTGGTCGGGAGAAGATGATGAGCAGTTCTTC
cdr3_aa: CASNWSGEDDEQFF
clone_size: few
d_call: .
v_call: TRBV7-9
j_call: TRBJ2-1

cdr3_nt: TGTGCCAGCAGTGGACAGGGGGACAATCAGCCCCAGCATTTT
cdr3_aa: CASSGQGDNQPQHF
clone_size: .
d_call: TRBD1
v_call: TRBV2
j_call: TRBJ1-5

cdr3_nt: TGTGCCACCAGCAGAGGGGGCGCGTCTAATCAGCCCCAGCATTTT
cdr3_aa: CATSRGGASNQPQHF
clone_size: .
d_call: .
v_call: TRBV15
j_call: TRBJ1-5

cdr3_nt: TGTGCCAGCAGCCACCCAACAGGCTACCAAGAGACCCAGTACTTC
cdr3_aa: CASSHPTGYQETQYF
clone_size: .
d_call: .
v_call: TRBV7-9
j_call: TRBJ2-5

cdr3_nt: TGTGCCAGCAGCTTAGAAAGCACTAACTATGGCTACACCTTC
cdr3_aa: CASSLESTNYGYTF
clone_size: .
d_call: .
v_call: TRBV7-2
j_call: TRBJ1-2

cdr3_nt: TGTGCCAGCAGATTAGACCTGAGGTCTAATGAAAAACTGTTTTTT
cdr3_aa: CASRLDLRSNEKLFF
clone_size: many
d_call: .
v_call: TRBV6-5
j_call: TRBJ1-4